This TCR beta chain emerged from a study of blood T cell repertoires in COVID-19. Source study methods: Amplification of reference gene primers provided the estimated nucleated cell counts. TCRdb's copy holds only in-frame clones and misses some; the assay was immunoSEQ multiplex PCR. V, J and clone size reflect that table, while D and trimming were determined from the DNA. The sample has 150,000 or so clones; about 80% are singletons. With V trimmed by 6 bases and J by 2 bases, 7 bases remained unmatched. The CDR3 length is 15 residues. Germline V gene lookup returns CDR1 MNHEY and CDR2 SVGAGI. This rearrangement joins TRBV6-5 to TRBJ1-5, with TRBD1 matching 7 bases. The TCR originated in a woman over 75 with acute or convalescent COVID-19. Sequenced: peripheral blood. CDR3 loop: CASSPTGDGNQPQHF. Here the CDR3 DNA reads TGTGCCAGCAGCCCCACAGGGGACGGCAATCAGCCCCAGCATTTT.